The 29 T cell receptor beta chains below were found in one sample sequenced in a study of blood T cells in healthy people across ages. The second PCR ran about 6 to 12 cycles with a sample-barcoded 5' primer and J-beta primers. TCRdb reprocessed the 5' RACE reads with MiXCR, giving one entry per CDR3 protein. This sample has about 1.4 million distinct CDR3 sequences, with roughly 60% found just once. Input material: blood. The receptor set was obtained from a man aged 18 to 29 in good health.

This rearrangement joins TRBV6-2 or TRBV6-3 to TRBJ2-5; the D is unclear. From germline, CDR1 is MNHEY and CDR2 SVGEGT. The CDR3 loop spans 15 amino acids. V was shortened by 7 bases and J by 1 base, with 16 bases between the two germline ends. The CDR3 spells CASTNTGFSQETQYF. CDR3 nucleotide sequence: TGTGCCAGCACTAACACCGGGTTCTCCCAAGAGACCCAGTACTTC.

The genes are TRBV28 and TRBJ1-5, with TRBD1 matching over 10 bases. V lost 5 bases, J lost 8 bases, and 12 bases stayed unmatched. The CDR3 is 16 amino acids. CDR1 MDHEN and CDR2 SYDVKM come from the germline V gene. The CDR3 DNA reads TGTGCCAGCAGTCCCTCGCCGGGACAGGGGACCAAGCCCCAGCATTTT. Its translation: CASSPSPGQGTKPQHF.

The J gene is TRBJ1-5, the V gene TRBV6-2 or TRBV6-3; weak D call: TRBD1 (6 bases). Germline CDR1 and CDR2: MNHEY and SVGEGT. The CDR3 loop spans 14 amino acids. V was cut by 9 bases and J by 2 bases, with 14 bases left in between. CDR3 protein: CASTQGWGNQPQHF. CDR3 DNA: TGTGCCAGTACACAGGGTTGGGGCAATCAGCCCCAGCATTTT.

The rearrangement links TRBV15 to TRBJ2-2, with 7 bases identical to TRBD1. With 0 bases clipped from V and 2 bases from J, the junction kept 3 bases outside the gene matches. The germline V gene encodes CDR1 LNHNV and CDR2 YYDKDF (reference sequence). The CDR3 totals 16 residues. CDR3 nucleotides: TGTGCCACCAGCAGAGACGGACAGGTTAACACCGGGGAGCTGTTTTTT. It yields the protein CATSRDGQVNTGELFF.

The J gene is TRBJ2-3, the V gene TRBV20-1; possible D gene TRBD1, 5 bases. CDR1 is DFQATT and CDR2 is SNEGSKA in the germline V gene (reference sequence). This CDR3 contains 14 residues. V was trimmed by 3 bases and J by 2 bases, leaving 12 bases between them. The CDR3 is CSASFPGNTDTQYF. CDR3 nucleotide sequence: TGCAGTGCTAGCTTCCCAGGGAACACAGATACGCAGTATTTT.

The CDR3 loop reads CASSQGAGHETQYF. Written as DNA, the CDR3 is TGTGCCAGCAGCCAAGGGGCGGGGCACGAGACCCAGTACTTC. J is TRBJ2-5 and V is TRBV4-2; tentatively, D is TRBD2 (6 bases). CDR1 and CDR2 (germline): LGHNA, YNFKEQ. This CDR3 is built from 14 residues. V shed 1 base and J shed 5 bases, with 11 bases lying between them.

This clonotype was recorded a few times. The CDR3 DNA reads TGTGCCAGCACCAATGGAGAGGGCTCCTACGAGCAGTACTTC. Its protein is CASTNGEGSYEQYF. The V call is TRBV6-2 or TRBV6-3, the J call TRBJ2-7; weak D call: TRBD2 (5 bases). The germline V gene encodes CDR1 MNHEY and CDR2 SVGEGT. V shed 7 bases and J shed 0 bases, with 13 bases lying between them. The CDR3 extends over 14 amino acids.

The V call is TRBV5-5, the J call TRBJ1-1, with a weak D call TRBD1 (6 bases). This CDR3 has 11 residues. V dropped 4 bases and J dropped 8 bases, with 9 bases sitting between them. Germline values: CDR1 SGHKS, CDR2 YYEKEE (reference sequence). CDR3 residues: CASSGDREAFF. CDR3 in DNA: TGTGCCAGCAGCGGCGACAGGGAAGCTTTCTTT.

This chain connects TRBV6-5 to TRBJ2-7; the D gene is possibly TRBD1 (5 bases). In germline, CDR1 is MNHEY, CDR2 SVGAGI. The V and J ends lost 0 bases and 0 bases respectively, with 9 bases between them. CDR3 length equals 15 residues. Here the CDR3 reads CASSYSMGPSYEQYF. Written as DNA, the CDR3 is TGTGCCAGCAGTTACTCGATGGGGCCCTCCTACGAGCAGTACTTC.

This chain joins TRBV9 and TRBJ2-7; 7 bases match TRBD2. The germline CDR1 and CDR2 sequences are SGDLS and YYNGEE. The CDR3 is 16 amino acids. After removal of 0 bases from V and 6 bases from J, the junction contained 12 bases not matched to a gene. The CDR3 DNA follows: TGTGCCAGCAGCGTAGACGCGGGGGATCTGTCGGTCGAGCAGTACTTC. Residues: CASSVDAGDLSVEQYF.

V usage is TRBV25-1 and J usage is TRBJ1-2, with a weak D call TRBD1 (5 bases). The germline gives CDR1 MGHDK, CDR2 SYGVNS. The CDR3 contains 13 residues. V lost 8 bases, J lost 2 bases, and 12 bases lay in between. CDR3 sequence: CASAWDSNYGYTF. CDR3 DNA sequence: TGTGCCAGCGCTTGGGACTCGAACTATGGCTACACCTTC.

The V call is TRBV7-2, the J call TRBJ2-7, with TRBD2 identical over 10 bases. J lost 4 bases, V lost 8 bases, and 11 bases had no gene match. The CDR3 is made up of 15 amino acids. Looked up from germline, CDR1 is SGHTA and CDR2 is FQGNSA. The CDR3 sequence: CASGSGRAQGYEQYF. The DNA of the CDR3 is TGTGCCAGCGGAAGCGGGAGGGCTCAGGGGTACGAGCAGTACTTC.

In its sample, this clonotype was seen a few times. The CDR3, as DNA: TGTGCCAGCAGTGACGATTATGAGCAGTTCTTC. This encodes CASSDDYEQFF. This rearrangement joins TRBV2 to TRBJ2-1; D not resolved. Per germline, CDR1 SNHLY and CDR2 FYNNEI. The CDR3 is made up of 11 amino acids. V was clipped by 3 bases and J by 8 bases, with 5 bases between them.

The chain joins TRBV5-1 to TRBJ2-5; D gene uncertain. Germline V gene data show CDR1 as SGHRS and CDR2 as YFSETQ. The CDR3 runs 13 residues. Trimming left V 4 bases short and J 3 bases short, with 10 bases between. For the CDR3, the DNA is TGCGCCAGCAGCACCCAGGACGAAGAGACCCAGTACTTC. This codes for CASSTQDEETQYF.

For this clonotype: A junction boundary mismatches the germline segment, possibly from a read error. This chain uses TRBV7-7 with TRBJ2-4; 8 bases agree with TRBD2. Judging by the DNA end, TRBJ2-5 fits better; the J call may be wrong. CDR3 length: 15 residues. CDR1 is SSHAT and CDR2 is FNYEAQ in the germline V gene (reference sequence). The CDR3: CASSLDSGDKETQYF. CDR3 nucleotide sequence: TGTGCTAGCAGCTTAGATAGCGGGGATAAAGAGACCCAGTACTTC.

DNA for the CDR3: TGTGCCAGCCTTCGACGCGACTTGGGGGGGGATACGCAGTATTTT. Translation gives CASLRRDLGGDTQYF. The gene calls are TRBV7-2 and TRBJ2-3, with 7 bases fitting TRBD2. This CDR3 contains 15 residues. V gave up 8 bases and J gave up 6 bases; unmatched junction bases: 14. Germline CDR1 and CDR2: SGHTA and FQGNSA.

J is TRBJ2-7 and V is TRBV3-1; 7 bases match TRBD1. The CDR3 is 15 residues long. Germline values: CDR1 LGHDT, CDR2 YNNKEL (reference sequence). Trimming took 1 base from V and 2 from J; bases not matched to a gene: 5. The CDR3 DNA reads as TGTGCCAGCAGCCAAGGGGCCAGGGGGACCTACGAGCAGTACTTC. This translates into CASSQGARGTYEQYF.

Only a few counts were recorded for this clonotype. The CDR3 DNA reads TGCGCCAGCAGCCAAGGTGTTAGGGGGGGTGAAAAACTGTTTTTT. Its translation is CASSQGVRGGEKLFF. The J gene is TRBJ1-4, the V gene TRBV4-1, with a tentative D call TRBD1 (6 bases). The germline V gene has CDR1 MGHRA and CDR2 YSYEKL. The CDR3 has 15 amino acids. The V gene lost 1 base and the J gene lost 7 bases, with 13 bases spanning the gap.

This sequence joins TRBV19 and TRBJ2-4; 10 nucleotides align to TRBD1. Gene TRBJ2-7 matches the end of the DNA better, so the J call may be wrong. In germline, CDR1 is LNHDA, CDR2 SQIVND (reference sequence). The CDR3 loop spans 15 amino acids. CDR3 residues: CASSIGTGGTYEQYF. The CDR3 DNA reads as TGTGCCAGTAGTATAGGGACAGGGGGGACCTACGAGCAGTACTTC.

In nucleotides, the CDR3 is TGCAGTGCCCAATACCTCGGCAACTCCTACGAGCAGTACTTC. Protein: CSAQYLGNSYEQYF. The chain employs TRBV20-1 and TRBJ2-7; D uncertain. The CDR3 length is 14 residues. Germline CDR1 DFQATT, CDR2 SNEGSKA (reference sequence). Trimming cost V 6 bases and J 0 bases, with 15 bases left between them.

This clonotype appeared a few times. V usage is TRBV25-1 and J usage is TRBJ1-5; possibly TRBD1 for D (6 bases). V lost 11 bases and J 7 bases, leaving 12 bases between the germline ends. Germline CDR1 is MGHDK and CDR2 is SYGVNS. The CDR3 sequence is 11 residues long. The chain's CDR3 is CAGKGGQPQHF. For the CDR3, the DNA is TGTGCCGGTAAGGGGGGCCAGCCCCAGCATTTT.

CDR3 nucleotide sequence: TGCAGTGCCACCCATGATGGCTACACCTTC. It encodes CSATHDGYTF. The rearrangement links TRBV20-1 to TRBJ1-2, with D unclear. With 6 bases removed from V and 6 bases from J, the gap between germline ends came to 8 bases. CDR3 length: 10 amino acids. Per the germline V gene, CDR1 is DFQATT and CDR2 is SNEGSKA (reference sequence).

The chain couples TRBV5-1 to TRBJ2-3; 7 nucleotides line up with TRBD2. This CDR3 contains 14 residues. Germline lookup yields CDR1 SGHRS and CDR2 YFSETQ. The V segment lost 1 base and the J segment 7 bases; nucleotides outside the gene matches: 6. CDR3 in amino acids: CASSLTGGENTQYF. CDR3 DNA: TGCGCCAGCAGCTTGACGGGAGGAGAAAATACGCAGTATTTT. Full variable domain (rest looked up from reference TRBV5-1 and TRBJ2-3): KAGVTQTPRYLIKTRGQQVTLSCSPISGHRSVSWYQQTPGQGLQFLFEYFSETQRNKGNFPGRFSGRQFSNSRSEMNVSTLELGDSALYLCASSLTGGENTQYFGPGTRLTVL.

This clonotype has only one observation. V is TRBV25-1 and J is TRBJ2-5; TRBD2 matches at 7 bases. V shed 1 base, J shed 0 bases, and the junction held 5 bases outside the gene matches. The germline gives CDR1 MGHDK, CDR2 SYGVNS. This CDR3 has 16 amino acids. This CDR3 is CASSEWDSGYQETQYF. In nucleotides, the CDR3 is TGTGCCAGCAGTGAATGGGATAGCGGGTACCAAGAGACCCAGTACTTC. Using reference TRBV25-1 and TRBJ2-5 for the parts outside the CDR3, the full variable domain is EADIYQTPRYLVIGTGKKITLECSQTMGHDKMYWYQQDPGMELHLIHYSYGVNSTEKGDLSSESTVSRIRTEHFPLTLESARPSHTSQYLCASSEWDSGYQETQYFGPGTRLLVL.

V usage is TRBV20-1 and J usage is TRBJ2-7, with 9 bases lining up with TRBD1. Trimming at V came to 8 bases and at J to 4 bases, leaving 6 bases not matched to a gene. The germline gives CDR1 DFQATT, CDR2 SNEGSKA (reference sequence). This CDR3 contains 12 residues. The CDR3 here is CSSTDRGYEQYF. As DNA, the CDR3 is TGCAGTTCAACAGACAGGGGGTACGAGCAGTACTTC.

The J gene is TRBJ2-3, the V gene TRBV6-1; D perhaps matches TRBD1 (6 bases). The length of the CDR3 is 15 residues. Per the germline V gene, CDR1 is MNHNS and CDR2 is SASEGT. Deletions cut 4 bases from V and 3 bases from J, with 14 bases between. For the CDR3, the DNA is TGTGCCAGCAGTGTAAACAGGGTAGGGACAGATACGCAGTATTTT. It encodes CASSVNRVGTDTQYF.

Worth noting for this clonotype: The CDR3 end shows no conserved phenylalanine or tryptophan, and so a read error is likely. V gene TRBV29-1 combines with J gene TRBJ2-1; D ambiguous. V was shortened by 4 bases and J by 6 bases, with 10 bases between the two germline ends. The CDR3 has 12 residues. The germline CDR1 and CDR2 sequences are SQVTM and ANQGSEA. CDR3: CSVGPGPNEQFI. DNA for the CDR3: TGCAGCGTTGGCCCCGGCCCCAATGAGCAGTTCATC.

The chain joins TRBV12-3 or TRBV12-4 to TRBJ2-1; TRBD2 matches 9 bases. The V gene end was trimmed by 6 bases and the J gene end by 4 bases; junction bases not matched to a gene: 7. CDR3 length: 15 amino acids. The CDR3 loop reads CASSPSGMGYNEQFF. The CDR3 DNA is TGTGCCAGCAGCCCTAGCGGGATGGGATACAATGAGCAGTTCTTC.

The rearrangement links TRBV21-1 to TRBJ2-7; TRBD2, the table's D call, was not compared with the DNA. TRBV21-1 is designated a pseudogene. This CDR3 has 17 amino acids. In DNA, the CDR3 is TGTGCCAGCAGCAAAGAGGAAAGCGGAGTGCCCTACAATGAGCAGTACTTC. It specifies CASSKEESGVPYNEQYF.